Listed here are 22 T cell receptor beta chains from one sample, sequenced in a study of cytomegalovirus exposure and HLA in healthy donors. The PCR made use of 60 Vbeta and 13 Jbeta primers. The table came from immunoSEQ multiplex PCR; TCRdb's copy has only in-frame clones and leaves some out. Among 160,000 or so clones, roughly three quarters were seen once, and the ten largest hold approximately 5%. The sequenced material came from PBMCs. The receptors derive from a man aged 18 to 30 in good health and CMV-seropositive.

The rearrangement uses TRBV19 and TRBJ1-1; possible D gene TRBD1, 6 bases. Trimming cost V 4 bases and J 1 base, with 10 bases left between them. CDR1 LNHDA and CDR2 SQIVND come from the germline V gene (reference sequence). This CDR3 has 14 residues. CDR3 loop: CASSRGQTNTEAFF. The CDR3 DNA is TGTGCCAGTAGTAGAGGACAGACGAACACTGAAGCTTTCTTT.

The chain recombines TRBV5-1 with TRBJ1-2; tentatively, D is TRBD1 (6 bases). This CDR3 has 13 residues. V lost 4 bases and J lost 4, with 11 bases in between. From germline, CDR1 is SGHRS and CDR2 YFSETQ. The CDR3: CASSHDRLYGYTF. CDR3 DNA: TGCGCCAGCAGCCATGACAGGCTCTATGGCTACACCTTC.

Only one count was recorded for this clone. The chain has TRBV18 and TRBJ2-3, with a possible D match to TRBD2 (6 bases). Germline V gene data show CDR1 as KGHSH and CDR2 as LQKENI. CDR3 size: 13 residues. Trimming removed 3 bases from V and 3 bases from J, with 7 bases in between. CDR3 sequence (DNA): TGTGCCAGCTCACCCGGGGGAACAGATACGCAGTATTTT. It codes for CASSPGGTDTQYF.

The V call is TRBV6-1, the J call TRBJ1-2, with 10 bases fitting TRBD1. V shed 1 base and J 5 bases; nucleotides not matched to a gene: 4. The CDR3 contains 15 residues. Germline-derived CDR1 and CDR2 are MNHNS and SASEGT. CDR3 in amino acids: CASSEGTGGGYGYTF. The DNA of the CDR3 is TGTGCCAGCAGTGAAGGGACAGGGGGAGGGTATGGCTACACCTTC.

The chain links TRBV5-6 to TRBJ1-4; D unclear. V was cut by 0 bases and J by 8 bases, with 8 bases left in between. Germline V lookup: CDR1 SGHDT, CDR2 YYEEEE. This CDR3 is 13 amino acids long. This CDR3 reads CASSLGPGEKLFF. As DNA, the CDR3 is TGTGCCAGCAGCTTGGGGCCGGGGGAAAAACTGTTTTTT.

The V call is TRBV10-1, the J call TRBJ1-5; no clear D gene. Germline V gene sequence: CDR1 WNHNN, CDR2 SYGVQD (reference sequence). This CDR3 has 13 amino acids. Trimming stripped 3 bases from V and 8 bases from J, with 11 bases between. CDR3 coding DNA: TGCGCCAGCAGTGAAGGCGGTGAGGAGCCCCAGCATTTT. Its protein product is CASSEGGEEPQHF.

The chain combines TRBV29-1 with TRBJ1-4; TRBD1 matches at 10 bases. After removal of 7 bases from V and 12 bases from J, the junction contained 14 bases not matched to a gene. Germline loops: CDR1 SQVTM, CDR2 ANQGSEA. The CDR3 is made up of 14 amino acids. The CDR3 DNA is TGCAGCGCAGGTGTGTTGACAGGGGGCGATGAACTGTTTTTT. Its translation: CSAGVLTGGDELFF.

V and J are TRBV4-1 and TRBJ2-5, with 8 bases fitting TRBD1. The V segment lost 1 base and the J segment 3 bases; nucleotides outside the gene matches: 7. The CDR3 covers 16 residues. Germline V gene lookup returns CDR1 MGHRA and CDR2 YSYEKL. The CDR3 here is CASSQVKGTGEETQYF. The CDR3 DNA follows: TGCGCCAGCAGCCAAGTCAAAGGGACAGGAGAAGAGACCCAGTACTTC.

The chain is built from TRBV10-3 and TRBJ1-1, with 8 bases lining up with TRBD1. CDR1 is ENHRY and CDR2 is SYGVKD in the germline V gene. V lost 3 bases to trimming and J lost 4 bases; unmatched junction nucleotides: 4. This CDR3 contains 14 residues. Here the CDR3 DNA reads TGTGCCATCAGTGACCGGACAGGGCCCACTGAAGCTTTCTTT. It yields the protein CAISDRTGPTEAFF.

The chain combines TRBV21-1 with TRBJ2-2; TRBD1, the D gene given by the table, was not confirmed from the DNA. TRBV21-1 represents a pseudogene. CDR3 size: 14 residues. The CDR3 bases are TGTGCCAGCCAGGAGCAGGGGGCGGCCGGGGAGCTGTTTTTT. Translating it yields CASQEQGAAGELFF.

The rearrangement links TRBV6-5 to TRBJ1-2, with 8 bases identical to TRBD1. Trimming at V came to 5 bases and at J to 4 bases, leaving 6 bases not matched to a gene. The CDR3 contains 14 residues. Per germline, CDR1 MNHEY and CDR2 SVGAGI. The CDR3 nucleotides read TGTGCCAGCAGTCCCCAGGGGGCAGGCTATGGCTACACCTTC. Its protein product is CASSPQGAGYGYTF.

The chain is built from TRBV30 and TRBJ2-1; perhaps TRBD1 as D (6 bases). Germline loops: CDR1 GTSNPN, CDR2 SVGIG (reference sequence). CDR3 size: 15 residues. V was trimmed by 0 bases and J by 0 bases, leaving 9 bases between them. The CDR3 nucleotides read TGTGCCTGGAGTGTAACAGGGAGCTCCTACAATGAGCAGTTCTTC. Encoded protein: CAWSVTGSSYNEQFF. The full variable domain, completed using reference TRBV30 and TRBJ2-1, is SQTIHQWPATLVQPVGSPLSLECTVEGTSNPNLYWYRQAAGRGLQLLFYSVGIGQISSEVPQNLSASRPQDRQFILSSKKLLLSDSGFYLCAWSVTGSSYNEQFFGPGTRLTVL.

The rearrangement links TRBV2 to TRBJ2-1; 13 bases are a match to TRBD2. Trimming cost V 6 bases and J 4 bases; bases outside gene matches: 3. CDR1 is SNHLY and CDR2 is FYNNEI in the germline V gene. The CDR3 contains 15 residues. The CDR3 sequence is CASRGTSGAYNEQFF. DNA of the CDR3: TGTGCCAGCAGGGGGACTAGCGGGGCTTACAATGAGCAGTTCTTC.

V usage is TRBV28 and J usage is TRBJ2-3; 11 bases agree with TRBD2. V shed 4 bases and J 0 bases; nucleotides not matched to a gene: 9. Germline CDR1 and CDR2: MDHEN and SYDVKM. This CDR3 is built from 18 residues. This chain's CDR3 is CASSYAPSGGTSTDTQYF. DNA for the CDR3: TGTGCCAGCAGTTATGCGCCTAGCGGGGGGACTAGCACAGATACGCAGTATTTT.

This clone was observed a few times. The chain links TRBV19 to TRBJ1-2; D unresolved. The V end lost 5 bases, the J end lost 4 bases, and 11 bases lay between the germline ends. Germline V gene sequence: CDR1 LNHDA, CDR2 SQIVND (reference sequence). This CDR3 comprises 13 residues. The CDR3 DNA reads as TGTGCCAGTAGTGTACAGTACTTCTATGGCTACACCTTC. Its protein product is CASSVQYFYGYTF. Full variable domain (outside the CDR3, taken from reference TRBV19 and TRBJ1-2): DGGITQSPKYLFRKEGQNVTLSCEQNLNHDAMYWYRQDPGQGLRLIYYSQIVNDFQKGDIAEGYSVSREKKESFPLTVTSAQKNPTAFYLCASSVQYFYGYTFGSGTRLTVV.

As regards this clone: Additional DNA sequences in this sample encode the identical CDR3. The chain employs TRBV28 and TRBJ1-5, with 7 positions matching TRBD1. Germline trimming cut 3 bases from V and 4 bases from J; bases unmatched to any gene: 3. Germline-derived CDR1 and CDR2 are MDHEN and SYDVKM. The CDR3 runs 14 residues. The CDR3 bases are TGTGCCAGCAGTTTGGGACAGCCTAATCAGCCCCAGCATTTT. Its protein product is CASSLGQPNQPQHF.

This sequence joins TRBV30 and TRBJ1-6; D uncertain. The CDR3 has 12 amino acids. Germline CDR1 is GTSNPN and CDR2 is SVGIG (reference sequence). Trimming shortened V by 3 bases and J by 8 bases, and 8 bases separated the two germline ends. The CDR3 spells CAWSGVYSPLHF. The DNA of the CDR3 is TGTGCCTGGAGCGGTGTGTATTCACCCCTCCACTTT. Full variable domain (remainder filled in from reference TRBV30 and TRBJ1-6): SQTIHQWPATLVQPVGSPLSLECTVEGTSNPNLYWYRQAAGRGLQLLFYSVGIGQISSEVPQNLSASRPQDRQFILSSKKLLLSDSGFYLCAWSGVYSPLHFGNGTRLTVT.

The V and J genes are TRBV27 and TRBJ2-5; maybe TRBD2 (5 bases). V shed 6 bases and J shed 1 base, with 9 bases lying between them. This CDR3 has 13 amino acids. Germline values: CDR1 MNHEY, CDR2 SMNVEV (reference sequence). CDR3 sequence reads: CASRTGFQETQYF. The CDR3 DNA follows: TGTGCCAGCAGAACGGGGTTCCAAGAGACCCAGTACTTC.

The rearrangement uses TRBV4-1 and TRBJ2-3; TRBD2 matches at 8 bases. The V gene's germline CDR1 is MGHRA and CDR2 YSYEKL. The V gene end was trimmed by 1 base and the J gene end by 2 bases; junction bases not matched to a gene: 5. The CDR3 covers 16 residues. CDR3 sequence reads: CASSQVGGGTTDTQYF. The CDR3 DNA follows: TGCGCCAGCAGCCAAGTTGGCGGGGGGACCACAGATACGCAGTATTTT.

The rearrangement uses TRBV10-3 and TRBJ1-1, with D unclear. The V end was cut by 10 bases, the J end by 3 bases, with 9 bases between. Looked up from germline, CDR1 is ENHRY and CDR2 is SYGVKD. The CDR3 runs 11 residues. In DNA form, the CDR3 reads TGTGCCACCCTTTTTGACACTGAAGCTTTCTTT. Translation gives CATLFDTEAFF.

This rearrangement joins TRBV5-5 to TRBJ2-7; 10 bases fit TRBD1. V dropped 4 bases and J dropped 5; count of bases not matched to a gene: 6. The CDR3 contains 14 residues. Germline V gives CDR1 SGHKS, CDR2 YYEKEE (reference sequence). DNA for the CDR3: TGTGCCAGCAGCACATCGACAGGGGGCAACGAGCAGTACGTC. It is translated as CASSTSTGGNEQYV.

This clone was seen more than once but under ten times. CDR3 loop: CASSLAGGGRTDTQYF. CDR3 nucleotide sequence: TGTGCCAGCAGCTTAGCGGGCGGGGGGCGCACAGATACGCAGTATTTT. This chain links TRBV7-2 with TRBJ2-3; 8 nucleotides match TRBD2. Germline values: CDR1 SGHTA, CDR2 FQGNSA. This CDR3 has 16 residues. With 0 bases clipped from V and 1 base from J, the junction kept 3 bases outside the gene matches.